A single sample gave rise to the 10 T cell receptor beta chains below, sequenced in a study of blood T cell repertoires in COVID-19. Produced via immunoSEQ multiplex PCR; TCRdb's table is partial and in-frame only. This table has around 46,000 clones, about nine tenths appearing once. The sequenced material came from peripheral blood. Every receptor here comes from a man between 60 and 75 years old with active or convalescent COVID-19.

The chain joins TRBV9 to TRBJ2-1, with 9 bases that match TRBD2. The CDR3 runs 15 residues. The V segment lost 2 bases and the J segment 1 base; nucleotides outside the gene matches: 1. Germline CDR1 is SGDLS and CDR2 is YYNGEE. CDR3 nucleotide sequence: TGTGCCAGCAGCGTCACTAGCGGGTCCTACAATGAGCAGTTCTTC. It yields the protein CASSVTSGSYNEQFF.

CDR3 bases: TGTGCCAGCAGGGGGGGACTAGCGTCCGAGACCCAGTACTTC. Its translation: CASRGGLASETQYF. This rearrangement joins TRBV2 to TRBJ2-5; 10 positions match TRBD2. The CDR3 contains 14 residues. The junction had 6 bases not matched to a gene; V was cut back by 6 bases and J by 5 bases. The germline V gene encodes CDR1 SNHLY and CDR2 FYNNEI.

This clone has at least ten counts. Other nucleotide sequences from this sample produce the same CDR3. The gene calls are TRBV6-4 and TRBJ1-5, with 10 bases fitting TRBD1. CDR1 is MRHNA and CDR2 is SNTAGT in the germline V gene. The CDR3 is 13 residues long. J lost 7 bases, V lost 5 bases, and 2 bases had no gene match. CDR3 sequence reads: CASSPDRGQPQHF. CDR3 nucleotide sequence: TGTGCCAGCAGTCCGGACAGGGGGCAGCCCCAGCATTTT.

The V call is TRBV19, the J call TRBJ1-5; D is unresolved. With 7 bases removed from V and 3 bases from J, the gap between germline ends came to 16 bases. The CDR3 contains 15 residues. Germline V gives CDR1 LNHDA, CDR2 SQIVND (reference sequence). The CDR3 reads CASKTVTGSNQPQHF. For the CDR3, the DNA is TGTGCCAGTAAAACGGTGACGGGGTCCAATCAGCCCCAGCATTTT.

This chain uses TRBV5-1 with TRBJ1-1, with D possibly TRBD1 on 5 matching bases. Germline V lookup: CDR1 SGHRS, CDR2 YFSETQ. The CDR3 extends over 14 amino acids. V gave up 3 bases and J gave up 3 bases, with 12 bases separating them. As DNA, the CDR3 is TGCGCCAGCAGCTGGGCCGGGGGGGACACTGAAGCTTTCTTT. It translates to CASSWAGGDTEAFF.

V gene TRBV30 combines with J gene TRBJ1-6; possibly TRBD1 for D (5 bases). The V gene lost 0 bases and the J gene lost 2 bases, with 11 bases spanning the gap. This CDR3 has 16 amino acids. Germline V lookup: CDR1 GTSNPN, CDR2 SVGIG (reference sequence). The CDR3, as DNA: TGTGCCTGGAGTGTACGGGGGAGCCCCTATAATTCACCCCTCCACTTT. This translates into CAWSVRGSPYNSPLHF.

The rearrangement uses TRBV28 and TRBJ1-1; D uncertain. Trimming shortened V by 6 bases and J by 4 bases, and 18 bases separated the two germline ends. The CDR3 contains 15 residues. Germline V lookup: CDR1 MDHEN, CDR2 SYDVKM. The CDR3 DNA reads TGTGCCAGCAGCCCTGCCGTCGTTGTGAGCACTGAAGCTTTCTTT. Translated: CASSPAVVVSTEAFF.

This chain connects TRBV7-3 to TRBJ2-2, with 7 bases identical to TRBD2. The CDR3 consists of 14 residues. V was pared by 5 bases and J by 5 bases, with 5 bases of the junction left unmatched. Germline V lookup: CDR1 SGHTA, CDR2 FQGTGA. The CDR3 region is CASSPPGGTGELFF. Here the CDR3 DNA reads TGTGCCAGCAGCCCACCGGGGGGTACCGGGGAGCTGTTTTTT. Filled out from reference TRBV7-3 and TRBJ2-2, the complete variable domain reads GAGVSQTPSNKVTEKGKYVELRCDPISGHTALYWYRQSLGQGPEFLIYFQGTGAADDSGLPNDRFFAVRPEGSVSTLKIQRTERGDSAVYLCASSPPGGTGELFFGEGSRLTVL.

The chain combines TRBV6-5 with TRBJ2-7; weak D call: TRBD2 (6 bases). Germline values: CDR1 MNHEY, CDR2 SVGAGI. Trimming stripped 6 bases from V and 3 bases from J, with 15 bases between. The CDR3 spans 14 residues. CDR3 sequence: CASRSGGFLYEQYF. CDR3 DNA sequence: TGTGCCAGCAGATCCGGGGGATTCCTCTACGAGCAGTACTTC.

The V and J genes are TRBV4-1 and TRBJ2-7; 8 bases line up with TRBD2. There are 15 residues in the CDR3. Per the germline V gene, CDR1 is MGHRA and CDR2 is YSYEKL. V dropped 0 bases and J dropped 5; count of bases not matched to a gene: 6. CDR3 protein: CASSQERAGGHEQYF. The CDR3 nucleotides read TGCGCCAGCAGCCAAGAAAGGGCGGGGGGCCACGAGCAGTACTTC.